This TCR beta chain was sequenced for a study of blood T cells in healthy people across ages. Next came a second PCR, run for about 6 to 12 cycles, which used a sample-barcoded 5' primer along with a J-beta primer mix. TCRdb reprocessed the 5' RACE reads with MiXCR, giving one entry per CDR3 protein. The data hold 780,000 or so distinct CDR3 sequences, with approximately 53% observed a single time. Germline V gives CDR1 SGHAT, CDR2 FQNNGV. After removal of 8 bases from V and 2 bases from J, the junction contained 10 bases not matched to a gene. This CDR3 is built from 15 residues. This sequence was found in a man in his forties or fifties in good health. V is TRBV11-2 and J is TRBJ2-3; TRBD2 matches at 7 bases. Sequencing was carried out using blood. CDR3 sequence reads: CASLDGGYDTDTQYF. The CDR3 DNA is TGTGCCAGCCTCGACGGGGGGTATGACACAGATACGCAGTATTTT.